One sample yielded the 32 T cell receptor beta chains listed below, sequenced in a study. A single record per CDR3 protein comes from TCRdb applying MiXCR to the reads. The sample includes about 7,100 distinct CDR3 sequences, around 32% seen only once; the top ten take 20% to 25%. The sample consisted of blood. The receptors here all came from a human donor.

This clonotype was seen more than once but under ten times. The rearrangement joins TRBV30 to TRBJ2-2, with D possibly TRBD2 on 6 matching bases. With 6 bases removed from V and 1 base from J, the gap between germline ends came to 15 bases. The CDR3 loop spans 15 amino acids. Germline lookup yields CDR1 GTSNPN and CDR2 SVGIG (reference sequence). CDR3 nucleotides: TGTGCCTGTCCCCGGGACGGGGGGAACACCGGGGAGCTGTTTTTT. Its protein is CACPRDGGNTGELFF.

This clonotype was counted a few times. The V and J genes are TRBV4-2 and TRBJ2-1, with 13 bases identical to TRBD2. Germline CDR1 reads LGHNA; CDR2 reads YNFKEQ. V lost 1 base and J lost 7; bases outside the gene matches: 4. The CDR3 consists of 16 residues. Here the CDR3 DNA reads TGTGCCAGCAGCCAAGGGGGACTAGCGGGACATAATGAGCAGTTCTTC. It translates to CASSQGGLAGHNEQFF.

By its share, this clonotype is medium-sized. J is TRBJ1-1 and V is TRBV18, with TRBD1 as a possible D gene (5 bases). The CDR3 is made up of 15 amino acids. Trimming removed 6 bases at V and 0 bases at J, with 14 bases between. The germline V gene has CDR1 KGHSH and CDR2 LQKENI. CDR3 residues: CASSTETVVNTEAFF. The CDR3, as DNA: TGTGCCAGCTCCACAGAGACAGTAGTGAACACTGAAGCTTTCTTT.

For the CDR3, the DNA is TGTGCCAGCAGCTACGGGATTTACACTGAAGCTTTCTTT. Translated: CASSYGIYTEAFF. V gene TRBV2 combines with J gene TRBJ1-1; no clear D gene. This CDR3 contains 13 residues. Between the trimmed V and J ends, which lost 6 bases and 3 bases, there was a span of 11 bases. The germline CDR1 and CDR2 sequences are SNHLY and FYNNEI.

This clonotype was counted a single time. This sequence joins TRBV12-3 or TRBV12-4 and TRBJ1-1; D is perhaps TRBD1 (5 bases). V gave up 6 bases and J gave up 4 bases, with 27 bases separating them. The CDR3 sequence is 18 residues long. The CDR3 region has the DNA TGTGCCAGCAGGTCAGGCGCAACCGGGGGGGTCCAAGGCACTGAAGCTTTCTTT. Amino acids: CASRSGATGGVQGTEAFF.

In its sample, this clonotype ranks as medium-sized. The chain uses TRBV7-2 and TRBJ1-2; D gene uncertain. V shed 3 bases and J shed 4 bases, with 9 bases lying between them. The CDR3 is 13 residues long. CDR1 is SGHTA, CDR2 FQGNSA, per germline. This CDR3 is CASSLELIYGYTF. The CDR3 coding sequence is TGTGCCAGCAGCTTGGAGCTAATCTATGGCTACACCTTC.

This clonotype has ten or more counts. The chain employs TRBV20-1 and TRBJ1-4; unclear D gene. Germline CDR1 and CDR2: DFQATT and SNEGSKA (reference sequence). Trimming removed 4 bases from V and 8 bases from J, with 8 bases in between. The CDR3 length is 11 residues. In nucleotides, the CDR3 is TGCAGTGCTAACAGTAGGGAAAAACTGTTTTTT. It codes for CSANSREKLFF.

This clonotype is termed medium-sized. The CDR3 region is CASSQDGQPNQPQHF. CDR3 in DNA: TGTGCCAGCAGCCAAGACGGACAGCCTAATCAGCCCCAGCATTTT. This sequence joins TRBV4-2 and TRBJ1-5; D is perhaps TRBD1 (6 bases). The CDR3 is 15 amino acids. Trimming removed 0 bases from V and 4 bases from J, with 10 bases in between. CDR1 is LGHNA, CDR2 YNFKEQ, per germline.

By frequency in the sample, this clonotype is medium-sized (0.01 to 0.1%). CDR3 in amino acids: CSVVQMNTEAFF. The CDR3 nucleotides are TGCAGCGTTGTACAGATGAACACTGAAGCTTTCTTT. This chain links TRBV29-1 with TRBJ1-1; D ambiguous. V was cut by 4 bases and J by 0 bases, with 6 bases left in between. Germline V gene sequence: CDR1 SQVTM, CDR2 ANQGSEA. This CDR3 contains 12 residues.

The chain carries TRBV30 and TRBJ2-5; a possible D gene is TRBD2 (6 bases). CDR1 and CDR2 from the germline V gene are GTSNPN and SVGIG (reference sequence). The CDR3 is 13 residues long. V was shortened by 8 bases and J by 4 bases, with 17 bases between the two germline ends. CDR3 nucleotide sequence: TGTGCCATGGAGGGAAGGGCCGGAGAGACCCAGTACTTC. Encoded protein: CAMEGRAGETQYF.

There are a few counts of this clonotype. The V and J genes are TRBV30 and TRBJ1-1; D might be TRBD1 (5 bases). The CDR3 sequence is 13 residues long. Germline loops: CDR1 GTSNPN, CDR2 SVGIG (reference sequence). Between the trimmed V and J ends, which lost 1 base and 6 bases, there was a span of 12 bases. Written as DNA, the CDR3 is TGTGCCTGGAGTGGCAGGGTCGGAGCTGAAGCTTTCTTT. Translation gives CAWSGRVGAEAFF.

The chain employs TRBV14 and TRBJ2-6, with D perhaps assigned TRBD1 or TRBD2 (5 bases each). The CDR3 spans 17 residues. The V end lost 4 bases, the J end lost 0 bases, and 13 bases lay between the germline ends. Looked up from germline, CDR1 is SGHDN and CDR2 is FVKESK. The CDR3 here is CASSRLGDNSGANVLTF. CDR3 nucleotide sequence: TGTGCCAGCAGCCGCTTGGGGGATAACTCTGGGGCCAACGTCCTGACTTTC.

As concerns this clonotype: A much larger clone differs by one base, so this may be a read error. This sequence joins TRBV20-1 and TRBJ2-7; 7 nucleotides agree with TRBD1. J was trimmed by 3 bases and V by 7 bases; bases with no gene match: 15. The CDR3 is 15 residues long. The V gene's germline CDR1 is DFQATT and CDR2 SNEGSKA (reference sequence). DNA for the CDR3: TGCAGTGATCCTTCTGGGGACAGCGATTACTACGAGCAGTACTTC. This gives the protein CSDPSGDSDYYEQYF.

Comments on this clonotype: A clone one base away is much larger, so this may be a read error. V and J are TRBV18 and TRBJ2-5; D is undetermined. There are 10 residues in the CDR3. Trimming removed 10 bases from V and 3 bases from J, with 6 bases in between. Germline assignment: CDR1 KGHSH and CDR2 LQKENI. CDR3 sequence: CANREETQYF. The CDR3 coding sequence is TGTGCCAACCGGGAAGAGACCCAGTACTTC.

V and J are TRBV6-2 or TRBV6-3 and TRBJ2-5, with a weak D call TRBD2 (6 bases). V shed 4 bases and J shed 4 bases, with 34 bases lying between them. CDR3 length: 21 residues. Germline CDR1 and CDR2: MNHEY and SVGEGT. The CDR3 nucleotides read TGTGCCAGCAGTTCGATAAGCGGCCGCCATGGAGGGAGTAGGATTAGAGAGACCCAGTACTTC. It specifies CASSSISGRHGGSRIRETQYF.

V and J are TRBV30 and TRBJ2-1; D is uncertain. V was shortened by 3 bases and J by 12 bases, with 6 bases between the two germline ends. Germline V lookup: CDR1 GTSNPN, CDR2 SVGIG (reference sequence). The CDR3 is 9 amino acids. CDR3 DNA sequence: TGTGCCTGGAGGGAAGGGCAGTTCTTC. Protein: CAWREGQFF.

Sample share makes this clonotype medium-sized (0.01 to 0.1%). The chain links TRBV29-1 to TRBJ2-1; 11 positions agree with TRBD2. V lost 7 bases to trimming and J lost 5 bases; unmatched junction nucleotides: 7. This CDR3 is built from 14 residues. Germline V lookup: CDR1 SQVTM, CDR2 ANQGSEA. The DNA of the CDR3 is TGCAGCGCCTCCACTAGCGGGAGTGACAATGAGCAGTTCTTC. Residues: CSASTSGSDNEQFF.

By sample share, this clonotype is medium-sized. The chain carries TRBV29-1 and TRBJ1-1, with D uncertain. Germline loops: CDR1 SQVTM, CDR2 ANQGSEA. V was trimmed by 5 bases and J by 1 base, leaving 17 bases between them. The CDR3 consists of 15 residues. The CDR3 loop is CSVLTPPGRNTEAFF. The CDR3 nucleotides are TGCAGCGTTCTAACTCCCCCAGGTAGGAACACTGAAGCTTTCTTT.

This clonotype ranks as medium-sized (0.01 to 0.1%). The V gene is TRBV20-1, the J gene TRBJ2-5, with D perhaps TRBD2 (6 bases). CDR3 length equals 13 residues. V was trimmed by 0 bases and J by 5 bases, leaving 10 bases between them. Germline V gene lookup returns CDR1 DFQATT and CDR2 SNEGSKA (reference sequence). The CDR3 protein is CSAREWGGETQYF. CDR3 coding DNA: TGCAGTGCTAGAGAGTGGGGAGGTGAGACCCAGTACTTC.

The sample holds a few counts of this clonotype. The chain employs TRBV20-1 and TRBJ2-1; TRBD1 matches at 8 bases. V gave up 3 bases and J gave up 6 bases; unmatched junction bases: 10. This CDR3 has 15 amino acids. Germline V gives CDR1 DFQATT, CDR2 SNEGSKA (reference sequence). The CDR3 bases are TGCAGTGCTAGGGTTGTCAGACAGGGGATCAATGAGCAGTTCTTC. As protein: CSARVVRQGINEQFF.

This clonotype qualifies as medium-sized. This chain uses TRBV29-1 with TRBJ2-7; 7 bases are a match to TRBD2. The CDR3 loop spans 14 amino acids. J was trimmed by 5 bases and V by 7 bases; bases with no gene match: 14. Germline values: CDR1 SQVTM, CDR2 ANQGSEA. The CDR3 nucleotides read TGCAGCGCCCGCGGCGCGGGAGAGTTCAACGAGCAGTACTTC. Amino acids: CSARGAGEFNEQYF.

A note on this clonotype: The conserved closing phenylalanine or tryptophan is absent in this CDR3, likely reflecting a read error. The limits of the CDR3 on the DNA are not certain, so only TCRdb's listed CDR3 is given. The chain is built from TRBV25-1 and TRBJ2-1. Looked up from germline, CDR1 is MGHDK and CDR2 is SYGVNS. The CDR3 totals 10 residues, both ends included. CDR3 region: CASSSSSSIS.

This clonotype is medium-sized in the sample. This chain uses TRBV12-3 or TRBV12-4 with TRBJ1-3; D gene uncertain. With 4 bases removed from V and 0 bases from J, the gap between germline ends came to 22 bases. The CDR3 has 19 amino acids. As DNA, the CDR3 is TGTGCCAGCAGTTCTTTCGAGGGATTATTTCGGCTCTCTGGAAACACCATATATTTT. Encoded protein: CASSSFEGLFRLSGNTIYF.

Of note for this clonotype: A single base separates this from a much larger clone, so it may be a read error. CDR3 sequence: CSAHHRATNEKLFF. As DNA, the CDR3 is TGCAGTGCCCACCACAGGGCAACTAATGAAAAACTGTTTTTT. The chain employs TRBV20-1 and TRBJ1-4; D may be TRBD1 (6 bases). CDR1 and CDR2 from the germline V gene are DFQATT and SNEGSKA (reference sequence). V was cut by 6 bases and J by 0 bases, with 11 bases left in between. This CDR3 is 14 amino acids long.

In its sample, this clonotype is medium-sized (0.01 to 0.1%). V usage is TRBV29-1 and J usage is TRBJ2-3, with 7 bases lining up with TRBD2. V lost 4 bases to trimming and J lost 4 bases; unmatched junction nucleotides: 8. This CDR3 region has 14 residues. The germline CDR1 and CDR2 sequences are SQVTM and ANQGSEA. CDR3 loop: CSVVKHSGSDTQYF. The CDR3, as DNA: TGCAGCGTTGTGAAACATAGCGGGTCAGATACGCAGTATTTT.

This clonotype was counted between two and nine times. The CDR3 DNA follows: TGCAGCACGGTAATAAGCTATGGCTACACCTTC. Its protein is CSTVISYGYTF. The rearrangement links TRBV29-1 to TRBJ1-2; no definite D call. V gave up 8 bases and J gave up 4 bases, with 11 bases separating them. The CDR3 runs to 11 residues. Germline V gives CDR1 SQVTM, CDR2 ANQGSEA.

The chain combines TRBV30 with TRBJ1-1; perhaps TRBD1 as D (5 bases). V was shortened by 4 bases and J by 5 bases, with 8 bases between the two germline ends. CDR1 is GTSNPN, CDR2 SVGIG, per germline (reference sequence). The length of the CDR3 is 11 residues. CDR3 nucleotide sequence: TGTGCCTGGACAGGGCGGACTGAAGCTTTCTTT. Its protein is CAWTGRTEAFF.

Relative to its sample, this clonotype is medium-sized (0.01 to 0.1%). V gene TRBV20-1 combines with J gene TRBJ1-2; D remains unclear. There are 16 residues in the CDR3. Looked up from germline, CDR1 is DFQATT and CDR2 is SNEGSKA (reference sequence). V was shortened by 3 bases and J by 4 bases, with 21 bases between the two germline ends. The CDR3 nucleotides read TGCAGTGCTAGTAAACCTAAGTTGGGGATGAGCTATGGCTACACCTTC. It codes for CSASKPKLGMSYGYTF.

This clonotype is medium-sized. The DNA for the CDR3 is TGCAGTGCAGCGGAGGCAGGTTTTACAGATACGCAGTATTTT. Its translation: CSAAEAGFTDTQYF. This chain joins TRBV20-1 and TRBJ2-3; a possible D gene is TRBD2 (5 bases). The CDR3 contains 14 residues. Germline CDR1 reads DFQATT; CDR2 reads SNEGSKA (reference sequence). V was trimmed by 6 bases and J by 3 bases, leaving 16 bases between them.

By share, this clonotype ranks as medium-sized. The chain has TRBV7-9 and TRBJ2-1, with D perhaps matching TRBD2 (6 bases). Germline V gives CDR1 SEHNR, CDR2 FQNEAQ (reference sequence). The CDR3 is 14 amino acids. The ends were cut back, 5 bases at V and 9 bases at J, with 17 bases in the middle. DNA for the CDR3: TGTGCCAGCAGCGAATCTATGACTAGTCGTGAGCAGTTCTTC. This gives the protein CASSESMTSREQFF.

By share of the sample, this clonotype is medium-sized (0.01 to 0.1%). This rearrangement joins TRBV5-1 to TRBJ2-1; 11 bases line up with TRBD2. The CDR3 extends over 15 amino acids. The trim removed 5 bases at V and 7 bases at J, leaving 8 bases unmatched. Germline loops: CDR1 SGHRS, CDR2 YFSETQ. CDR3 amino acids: CASRSTSGSGNEQFF. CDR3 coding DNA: TGCGCCAGCAGATCTACTAGCGGGAGTGGTAATGAGCAGTTCTTC.

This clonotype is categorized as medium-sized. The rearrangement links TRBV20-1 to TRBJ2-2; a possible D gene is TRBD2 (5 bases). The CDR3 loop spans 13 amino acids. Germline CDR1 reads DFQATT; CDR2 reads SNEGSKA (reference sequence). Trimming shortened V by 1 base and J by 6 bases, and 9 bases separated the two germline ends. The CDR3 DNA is TGCAGTGCTAGAGTCTGGCGGGCCGGGGAGCTGTTTTTT. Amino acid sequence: CSARVWRAGELFF.